The present T cell receptor (beta chain) was sequenced within a study of blood T cell repertoires in COVID-19. Generated by immunoSEQ multiplex PCR, the TCRdb table keeps only in-frame clones and is missing some. The sample includes 140,000 to 150,000 clones, 88% seen only once; the top ten take 2.3%. The V end lost 7 bases, the J end lost 7 bases, and 33 bases lay between the germline ends. The CDR3 runs to 19 residues. CDR1 SNHLY and CDR2 FYNNEI come from the germline V gene. The clonotype comes from a human donor in a cohort sampled during active COVID-19. The specimen sequenced was peripheral blood. The chain has TRBV2 and TRBJ2-3, with a weak D call TRBD2 (5 bases). This CDR3 is CASTTIRDERPEDGNTQYF. In DNA, the CDR3 is TGTGCCAGCACCACAATACGGGATGAGCGGCCCGAAGATGGAAATACGCAGTATTTT.